Ten or more counts support the clone carrying this TCR beta chain. These data come from a study of T cells in Graves' hyperthyroidism and ophthalmopathy. RNA transcripts served as the template for amplifying TCR beta CDR3 regions. Initially, a first-round RT-PCR of the TCR CDR3 employed the HTBI primer set. One entry per CDR3 protein, called by TCRdb with MiXCR from the multiplex PCR reads. The sample shows under 400,000 distinct CDR3 sequences, approximately 17% of them seen only once. The CDR3 spans 15 residues. V was shortened by 1 base and J by 1 base, with 11 bases between the two germline ends. The germline V gene encodes CDR1 SGHRS and CDR2 YFSETQ.

This sequence was found in a man younger than 40 with Graves' hyperthyroidism. V is TRBV5-1 and J is TRBJ1-2; D is ambiguous. The source material was blood. The CDR3 nucleotides read TGCGCCAGCAGCTTGTCCCTTTTGGATAACTATGGCTACACCTTC. It translates to CASSLSLLDNYGYTF.